Listed below are T cell receptor beta chains from one sample, sequenced in a study of shared clonotypes between healthy human individuals. Measured with immunoSEQ multiplex PCR; TCRdb has only the in-frame clones, and not every one. The sample shows 1.6 million or so clones, more than 95% of them seen only once. Sequencing was done on a sample of naive CD4+ T cells sorted from blood. These receptors came from a man in his thirties or forties in good health. The CDR3 runs from the conserved cysteine through the conserved F or W. The order of the fields is J gene, clone size, V gene, D gene, CDR3 protein, CDR3 DNA. The D gene is left open where the match is weak. Rows give clone size only sometimes, using once, few, many, or a class for an expanded clone.

TRBJ2-2	NA	TRBV5-5	NA	CASSLVHSTGELFF	TGTGCCAGCAGCTTGGTTCATAGTACCGGGGAGCTGTTTTTT
TRBJ2-1	NA	TRBV28	NA	CASSLRASGRNEQFF	TGTGCCAGCAGTTTAAGGGCCAGCGGGCGCAATGAGCAGTTCTTC
TRBJ2-7	once	TRBV10-1	TRBD2	CASSETSGRAGEQYF	TGCGCCAGCAGTGAGACTAGCGGGAGGGCCGGGGAGCAGTACTTC
TRBJ2-3	NA	TRBV7-2	NA	CASSLALDRSTDTQYF	TGTGCCAGCAGCTTAGCTTTGGACAGAAGCACAGATACGCAGTATTTT
TRBJ1-2	once	TRBV7-8	NA	CASSLEVLPGKLNYGYTF	TGTGCCAGCAGCTTAGAAGTTTTACCCGGCAAACTGAACTATGGCTACACCTTC
TRBJ1-3	NA	TRBV18	NA	CASSPPGTNRAYISF	TGTGCCAGCTCACCCCCCGGAACAAACAGAGCTTATATTTCCTTT
TRBJ2-5	NA	TRBV29-1	TRBD1	CSVNRGETQYF	TGCAGCGTAAACAGGGGTGAGACCCAGTACTTC
TRBJ2-5	NA	TRBV28	NA	CASSLGGATQYF	TGTGCCAGCTCGCTGGGGGGTGCGACCCAGTACTTC
TRBJ2-3	NA	TRBV19	TRBD2	CASSQIRTSGGTDTQYF	TGTGCCAGTAGTCAAATACGGACTAGCGGGGGCACAGATACGCAGTATTTT
TRBJ1-1	NA	TRBV15	NA	CATSRVTGNTEAFF	TGTGCCACCAGCAGAGTCACGGGAAACACTGAAGCTTTCTTT
TRBJ2-1	NA	TRBV15	NA	CATSRAAEQFF	TGTGCCACCAGCAGAGCAGCCGAGCAGTTCTTC
TRBJ2-7	once	TRBV7-9	TRBD1	CASARDSLYEQYF	TGTGCCAGTGCCCGGGACAGCCTCTACGAGCAGTACTTC
TRBJ1-5	NA	TRBV28	NA	CASRPYSNQPQHF	TGTGCCAGCAGACCCTATAGCAATCAGCCCCAGCATTTT
TRBJ1-2	once	TRBV10-3	TRBD1	CAISEFVDRGENGYTF	TGTGCCATCAGTGAGTTCGTAGACAGGGGAGAGAATGGCTACACCTTC
TRBJ2-7	NA	TRBV15	NA	CATEDSGRTYEQYF	TGTGCCACCGAGGACAGCGGTCGGACCTACGAGCAGTACTTC
TRBJ2-1	NA	TRBV19	NA	CASSLAAVGNNEQFF	TGTGCCAGTAGTCTAGCCGCGGTCGGAAACAATGAGCAGTTCTTC
TRBJ1-2	NA	TRBV2	NA	CASSEVGGRLLHLYGYTF	TGTGCCAGCAGTGAGGTCGGGGGCCGACTCCTCCATCTCTATGGCTACACCTTC
TRBJ2-5	NA	TRBV6-1	NA	CASSGRGRETQYF	TGTGCCAGCAGTGGGCGGGGGCGTGAGACCCAGTACTTC
TRBJ1-2	NA	TRBV5-4	TRBD1	CASSLPTGGSGNYGYTF	TGTGCCAGCAGCCTACCGACAGGGGGTAGTGGGAACTATGGCTACACCTTC
TRBJ1-3	NA	TRBV7-3	TRBD1	CASSRQGNSGNTIYF	TGTGCCAGCAGCCGACAGGGCAACTCTGGAAACACCATATATTTT
TRBJ2-3	NA	TRBV13	NA	CASGRFTDTQYF	TGTGCCAGCGGGCGTTTCACAGATACGCAGTATTTT
TRBJ2-7	NA	TRBV18	TRBD2	CASSPYQGLAGFRYEQYF	TGTGCCAGCTCACCATATCAGGGACTAGCGGGATTCCGGTACGAGCAGTACTTC
TRBJ1-5	NA	TRBV2	NA	CASRNSNQPQHF	TGTGCCAGCAGGAATAGCAATCAGCCCCAGCATTTT
TRBJ2-6	NA	TRBV29-1	TRBD2	CNVVTSGSSVGANVLTF	TGCAACGTCGTTACTAGCGGGAGCTCTGTCGGGGCCAACGTCCTGACTTTC
TRBJ2-1	NA	TRBV28	NA	CASSLWGTTDNEQFF	TGTGCCAGCAGTTTATGGGGGACAACAGACAATGAGCAGTTCTTC
TRBJ1-3	NA	TRBV7-8	TRBD1	CASSSTRDRRSGNTIYF	TGTGCCAGCAGCTCAACCCGGGACAGGAGGTCTGGAAACACCATATATTTT
TRBJ1-1	NA	TRBV6-5	NA	CASSYSWDTEAFF	TGTGCCAGCAGTTACTCTTGGGACACTGAAGCTTTCTTT